This is a list of T cell receptor beta chains from one sample in a study of patients and donors after allogeneic stem cell transplantation. One entry per CDR3 protein, called by TCRdb with MiXCR from the RT-PCR reads. Of 920,000 or so distinct CDR3 sequences listed, 18% were seen once; the top ten hold under 6.5%. The sequencing sample was made of blood, either unsorted or a sorted T cell fraction (not recorded which). Receptors were obtained from a human donor who was either an allogeneic HSCT recipient or a stem cell or donor lymphocyte infusion donor (not recorded which). It is not recorded whose cells these are; they may come from a transplant donor. The CDR3 runs from the conserved cysteine through the conserved F or W. For some rows the clone size is stated as once, few or many, or as a class when expanded; others skip it.

few	TRBV7-8	TRBJ1-2	CASSLLWGQANYGYTF
few	TRBV12-3/TRBV12-4	TRBJ2-1	CASCPLQNNEQFF
.	TRBV6-2/TRBV6-3	TRBJ1-2	CASRDGDFGGYTF
.	TRBV15	TRBJ1-2	CATSRETTGGYTF
many	TRBV9	TRBJ2-3	CASTLGQGSTDTQYF
.	TRBV11-1	TRBJ2-3	CASSLWLAGGSRTDTQYF
.	TRBV4-3	TRBJ2-7	CASSHGTSGEIYEQYF
.	TRBV11-1	TRBJ1-2	CASSLHPNSNYGYTF
.	TRBV7-2	TRBJ1-2	CASSLLPEDYTF
.	TRBV28	TRBJ2-2	CASSLPSLYTGELFF
few	TRBV9	TRBJ2-1	CASSVGLAGGRDEQFF
.	TRBV12-3/TRBV12-4	TRBJ2-7	CASSSAAYRDTYEQYF
many	TRBV7-2	TRBJ2-1	CASSFRTGLAFNEQFF
.	TRBV20-1	TRBJ1-6	CSARVGLYPGSPLHF
few	TRBV5-1	TRBJ1-2	CASSMDPGAYGYTF
few	TRBV7-8	TRBJ1-4	CASSPTGGGREKLFF
few	TRBV19	TRBJ2-7	CASSHAVSSYEQYF
.	TRBV5-1	TRBJ2-2	CASTPLRGTGELFF
.	TRBV7-8	TRBJ2-3	CASSLERGRGRTDTQYF
.	TRBV6-2/TRBV6-3	TRBJ2-7	CASSPRDSLGFTYEQYF
.	TRBV12-3/TRBV12-4	TRBJ1-1	CASSPQGGF
many	TRBV12-3/TRBV12-4	TRBJ1-2	CASSYGQGVSGYTF
.	TRBV6-1	TRBJ1-5	CASSKDGNQPQHF
many	TRBV12-3/TRBV12-4	TRBJ2-3	CASSSRDNLVSQYF